These 28 T cell receptor beta chains were all obtained from the same sample, sequenced in a study of blood T cell repertoires in COVID-19. Generated by immunoSEQ multiplex PCR, the TCRdb table keeps only in-frame clones and is missing some. In the table there are fewer than 200,000 clones, more than 75% of which are singletons. Sample: PBMCs or T cells enriched from blood (not recorded which). Every receptor here comes from a woman aged 45 to 65 who had recovered from COVID-19.

The V and J genes are TRBV6-5 and TRBJ2-5; the D gene is possibly TRBD2 (6 bases). V lost 0 bases, J lost 5 bases, and 13 bases lay in between. CDR3 length equals 15 residues. Looked up from germline, CDR1 is MNHEY and CDR2 is SVGAGI. Written as DNA, the CDR3 is TGTGCCAGCAGTTACTCGAAAGTGGGGAGGGAGACCCAGTACTTC. This codes for CASSYSKVGRETQYF.

The V gene is TRBV12-3 or TRBV12-4, the J gene TRBJ1-1; possibly TRBD1 for D (5 bases). The CDR3 consists of 13 residues. The V end was cut by 5 bases, the J end by 0 bases, with 7 bases between. The CDR3 DNA sequence: TGTGCCAGCAGTAAACAGGTGAACACTGAAGCTTTCTTT. Its translation: CASSKQVNTEAFF.

This chain links TRBV7-2 with TRBJ1-4, with TRBD1 identical over 7 bases. Germline-derived CDR1 and CDR2 are SGHTA and FQGNSA. Trimming removed 5 bases from V and 4 bases from J; junction bases left unmatched: 7. There are 15 residues in the CDR3. CDR3 nucleotide sequence: TGTGCCAGCAGCCCCCGACAGGGATTTAATGAAAAACTGTTTTTT. Its protein is CASSPRQGFNEKLFF. Complete variable domain (other parts from reference TRBV7-2 and TRBJ1-4): GAGVSQSPSNKVTEKGKDVELRCDPISGHTALYWYRQSLGQGLEFLIYFQGNSAPDKSGLPSDRFSAERTGGSVSTLTIQRTQQEDSAVYLCASSPRQGFNEKLFFGSGTQLSVL.

The chain joins TRBV2 to TRBJ1-1; TRBD1 aligns across 7 bases. CDR1 is SNHLY and CDR2 is FYNNEI in the germline V gene. The junction had 9 bases not matched to a gene; V was cut back by 7 bases and J by 1 base. The CDR3 contains 15 residues. The CDR3: CASTRGPGGNTEAFF. As DNA, the CDR3 is TGTGCCAGCACCCGGGGTCCAGGGGGGAACACTGAAGCTTTCTTT. The entire variable domain, with the rest obtained from reference TRBV2 and TRBJ1-1, is as follows: EPEVTQTPSHQVTQMGQEVILRCVPISNHLYFYWYRQILGQKVEFLVSFYNNEISEKSEIFDDQFSVERPDGSNFTLKIRSTKLEDSAMYFCASTRGPGGNTEAFFGQGTRLTVV.

The chain has TRBV7-9 and TRBJ1-2; 7 bases align to TRBD1. The junction had 12 bases not matched to a gene; V was cut back by 5 bases and J by 6 bases. CDR3 size: 15 residues. Germline V gene data show CDR1 as SEHNR and CDR2 as FQNEAQ (reference sequence). In DNA, the CDR3 is TGTGCCAGCAGCCCTAGTTGGACAGGCACCAATGGCTACACCTTC. The encoded protein is CASSPSWTGTNGYTF.

CDR3 amino acids: CASREASGRAMNEQFF. The CDR3 nucleotides are TGTGCCAGCCGAGAAGCTAGCGGGAGGGCCATGAATGAGCAGTTCTTC. V usage is TRBV2 and J usage is TRBJ2-1; 12 bases align to TRBD2. CDR1 SNHLY and CDR2 FYNNEI come from the germline V gene. The CDR3 is 16 residues long. V dropped 8 bases and J dropped 7; count of bases not matched to a gene: 12.

This rearrangement joins TRBV14 to TRBJ2-3; possible D gene TRBD2, 5 bases. Trimming stripped 3 bases from V and 4 bases from J, with 8 bases between. Germline-derived CDR1 and CDR2 are SGHDN and FVKESK. This CDR3 spans 13 amino acids. The CDR3 loop is CASSHTGSDTQYF. Written as DNA, the CDR3 is TGTGCCAGCAGCCACACGGGATCAGATACGCAGTATTTT.

The J gene is TRBJ2-7, the V gene TRBV15, with D possibly being TRBD1 (6 bases). The V end lost 3 bases, the J end lost 7 bases, and 22 bases lay between the germline ends. Germline V lookup: CDR1 LNHNV, CDR2 YYDKDF (reference sequence). The CDR3 length is 16 residues. CDR3 loop: CATSRGAVRESEEQYF. CDR3 nucleotide sequence: TGTGCCACCAGCAGGGGGGCGGTCAGGGAGTCTGAAGAGCAGTACTTC. Looking up the rest from reference TRBV15 and TRBJ2-7 gives the full variable domain: DAMVIQNPRYQVTQFGKPVTLSCSQTLNHNVMYWYQQKSSQAPKLLFHYYDKDFNNEADTPDNFQSRRPNTSFCFLDIRSPGLGDTAMYLCATSRGAVRESEEQYFGPGTRLTVT.

This chain connects TRBV3-1 (or the pseudogene TRBV3-2) to TRBJ1-1, with D possibly TRBD1 on 6 matching bases. V lost 1 base and J lost 2, with 8 bases in between. CDR1 is LGHDT and CDR2 is YNNKEL in the germline V gene (reference sequence). The CDR3 loop spans 14 amino acids. CDR3 bases: TGTGCCAGCAGCCAAGGGACAGCTAACACTGAAGCTTTCTTT. Amino acids: CASSQGTANTEAFF.

V and J are TRBV14 and TRBJ1-2; no reliable D call. V was shortened by 3 bases and J by 1 base, with 6 bases between the two germline ends. The germline gives CDR1 SGHDN, CDR2 FVKESK. The CDR3 runs to 13 residues. Written as DNA, the CDR3 is TGTGCCAGCAGCCAGGACTATAACTATGGCTACACCTTC. The encoded protein is CASSQDYNYGYTF.

The chain couples TRBV7-6 to TRBJ2-3; D is unresolved. CDR1 is SGHVS and CDR2 is FNYEAQ in the germline V gene. CDR3 length: 11 amino acids. The V and J ends lost 3 bases and 5 bases respectively, with 3 bases between them. The CDR3, as DNA: TGTGCCAGCAGCTTCCAAGATACGCAGTATTTT. As protein: CASSFQDTQYF.

The chain carries TRBV18 and TRBJ1-1; 8 bases are a match to TRBD1. The CDR3 extends over 14 amino acids. The germline CDR1 and CDR2 sequences are KGHSH and LQKENI. V shed 4 bases and J 4 bases; nucleotides not matched to a gene: 5. The CDR3 loop is CASSLRQGTTEAFF. The CDR3 DNA reads TGTGCCAGCTCACTTCGACAGGGGACCACTGAAGCTTTCTTT. The full variable domain, completed using reference TRBV18 and TRBJ1-1, is NAGVMQNPRHLVRRRGQEARLRCSPMKGHSHVYWYRQLPEEGLKFMVYLQKENIIDESGMPKERFSAEFPKEGPSILRIQQVVRGDSAAYFCASSLRQGTTEAFFGQGTRLTVV.

On this clone itself: The junction departs from the called germline gene at one end, perhaps through a read error. For the CDR3, the DNA is TGCAGTCCGAGGACAGCCGTTCACTTC. Protein: CSPRTAVHF. The genes are TRBV20-1 and TRBJ1-2; a weak D match, TRBD1 (6 bases). This CDR3 contains 9 residues. CDR1 is DFQATT, CDR2 SNEGSKA, per germline (reference sequence).

The chain combines TRBV7-2 with TRBJ2-1, with 10 bases fitting TRBD1. The V and J ends lost 5 bases and 10 bases, in that order; junction bases with no gene match: 8. The V gene's germline CDR1 is SGHTA and CDR2 FQGNSA. This CDR3 comprises 14 residues. CDR3 DNA: TGTGCCAGCAGCGATTACGGGACAGGGGTCGAGCAGTTCTTC. Amino acid sequence: CASSDYGTGVEQFF.

The chain links TRBV18 to TRBJ1-5, with D maybe TRBD1 (6 bases). Germline-derived CDR1 and CDR2 are KGHSH and LQKENI. The V gene lost 4 bases and the J gene lost 2 bases, with 12 bases spanning the gap. CDR3 length: 15 residues. CDR3 in DNA: TGTGCCAGCTCACTCTACAGGGATCGCAATCAGCCCCAGCATTTT. It translates to CASSLYRDRNQPQHF.

The V and J genes are TRBV4-1 and TRBJ1-2; 8 nucleotides match TRBD1. CDR3 length equals 14 residues. Germline values: CDR1 MGHRA, CDR2 YSYEKL. The V and J ends lost 1 base and 8 bases, in that order; junction bases with no gene match: 6. The DNA of the CDR3 is TGCGCCAGCAGCCAAGTAGTGACAGGGGCGGGCTACACCTTC. Its translation: CASSQVVTGAGYTF.

The genes are TRBV11-3 and TRBJ2-5; D remains ambiguous. The CDR3 runs 10 residues. The germline V gene encodes CDR1 SGHNT and CDR2 YENEEA. Trimming left V 5 bases short and J 4 bases short, with 2 bases between. CDR3 amino acids: CASSRETQYF. The DNA for the CDR3 is TGTGCCAGCAGCCGAGAGACCCAGTACTTC.

This chain connects TRBV10-1 to TRBJ2-1, with 10 bases aligning to TRBD2. Germline V gene lookup returns CDR1 WNHNN and CDR2 SYGVQD (reference sequence). CDR3 length: 17 residues. With 2 bases clipped from V and 4 bases from J, the junction kept 8 bases outside the gene matches. The CDR3 coding sequence is TGCGCCAGCAGTGAGCAAGCGGGAGGGCCGGAATACAATGAGCAGTTCTTC. It specifies CASSEQAGGPEYNEQFF.

This chain joins TRBV20-1 and TRBJ2-1; tentative D call: TRBD2 (5 bases). The V gene's germline CDR1 is DFQATT and CDR2 SNEGSKA (reference sequence). V was clipped by 3 bases and J by 3 bases, with 9 bases between them. The CDR3 loop spans 13 amino acids. The CDR3 DNA reads TGCAGTGCTAGTCGGGGAGTCTACAATGAGCAGTTCTTC. Translating gives CSASRGVYNEQFF.

This chain connects TRBV4-1 to TRBJ1-6, with D unclear. Germline V gene data show CDR1 as MGHRA and CDR2 as YSYEKL. The CDR3 length is 16 residues. V lost 3 bases and J 10 bases, leaving 19 bases between the germline ends. CDR3: CASSQNPSGLESPLHF. CDR3 DNA: TGCGCCAGCAGCCAGAACCCCAGCGGGTTGGAATCACCCCTCCACTTT.

This clone was seen a few times. This chain uses TRBV3-1 (or the pseudogene TRBV3-2) with TRBJ2-1, with D possibly matching TRBD2 (6 bases). The CDR3 has 18 residues. From germline, CDR1 is LGHDT and CDR2 YNNKEL (reference sequence). With 4 bases removed from V and 0 bases from J, the gap between germline ends came to 19 bases. The CDR3, as DNA: TGTGCCAGCAGCCCAAAAGTGGCGGGGAAGTCCTCCTACAATGAGCAGTTCTTC. Encoded protein: CASSPKVAGKSSYNEQFF.

Here the CDR3 DNA reads TGTGCCAGCAGATACCGGGACAGTCCCAACTATGGCTACACCTTC. Its protein product is CASRYRDSPNYGYTF. The rearrangement uses TRBV28 and TRBJ1-2; 7 bases align to TRBD1. The V gene end was trimmed by 6 bases and the J gene end by 2 bases; junction bases not matched to a gene: 9. Germline CDR1 and CDR2: MDHEN and SYDVKM. The CDR3 contains 15 residues.

This clone was seen only a few times. V gene TRBV11-2 combines with J gene TRBJ1-4; a possible D gene is TRBD1 (5 bases). This CDR3 is 15 amino acids long. V was trimmed by 5 bases and J by 8 bases, leaving 18 bases between them. Germline lookup yields CDR1 SGHAT and CDR2 FQNNGV. CDR3: CASSPAPGKGEKLFF. The CDR3 DNA follows: TGTGCCAGCAGCCCCGCCCCAGGGAAGGGCGAAAAACTGTTTTTT.

This sequence joins TRBV18 and TRBJ2-3; unclear D gene. The germline gives CDR1 KGHSH, CDR2 LQKENI. The V end lost 0 bases, the J end lost 1 base, and 5 bases lay between the germline ends. There are 14 residues in the CDR3. The CDR3 coding sequence is TGTGCCAGCTCACCACCGGCCCGCACAGATACGCAGTATTTT. It yields the protein CASSPPARTDTQYF. The full variable domain, with the rest looked up from reference TRBV18 and TRBJ2-3, is NAGVMQNPRHLVRRRGQEARLRCSPMKGHSHVYWYRQLPEEGLKFMVYLQKENIIDESGMPKERFSAEFPKEGPSILRIQQVVRGDSAAYFCASSPPARTDTQYFGPGTRLTVL.

The chain recombines TRBV11-1 with TRBJ2-1, with D possibly TRBD2 on 6 matching bases. The germline CDR1 and CDR2 sequences are SGHAT and FQDESV (reference sequence). The CDR3 is 15 residues long. Trimming stripped 3 bases from V and 3 bases from J, with 12 bases between. In DNA form, the CDR3 reads TGTGCCAGCAGCTTTAGCGGCCCGCTCTACAATGAGCAGTTCTTC. Translated, it gives CASSFSGPLYNEQFF.

This rearrangement joins TRBV28 to TRBJ2-5; D ambiguous. The length of the CDR3 is 12 residues. From germline, CDR1 is MDHEN and CDR2 SYDVKM. Trimming shortened V by 2 bases and J by 5 bases, and 6 bases separated the two germline ends. The CDR3 DNA sequence: TGTGCCAGCAGTTTACTACAGGAGACCCAGTACTTC. Translation gives CASSLLQETQYF.

The rearrangement joins TRBV3-1 (or the pseudogene TRBV3-2) to TRBJ2-4, with 8 bases that match TRBD2. Germline-derived CDR1 and CDR2 are LGHDT and YNNKEL (reference sequence). J lost 1 base, V lost 0 bases, and 5 bases had no gene match. The CDR3 contains 17 residues. The CDR3 nucleotides are TGTGCCAGCAGCCAAGACCAGCGGGAGCGGGCCAAAAACATTCAGTACTTC. It encodes CASSQDQRERAKNIQYF.

This sequence joins TRBV5-1 and TRBJ1-1; 9 bases are a match to TRBD1. There are 15 residues in the CDR3. The germline V gene has CDR1 SGHRS and CDR2 YFSETQ. With V trimmed by 3 bases and J by 0 bases, 3 bases remained unmatched. This CDR3 reads CASSWGQGMNTEAFF. DNA of the CDR3: TGCGCCAGCAGCTGGGGACAGGGTATGAACACTGAAGCTTTCTTT.